The 23 T cell receptor beta chains reported below all come from one sample, sequenced in a study of metastatic and nonmetastatic thyroid tumors. TCRdb reprocessed the PCR reads via MiXCR. The sample has tens of thousands of clones, around a quarter seen once. Each patient came to thyroid surgery without any prior treatment (of any kind). Sequencing was performed on blood. These receptors were taken from a female donor with papillary thyroid cancer or a benign thyroid nodule (not recorded which). Some clones in this sample may be carry-over from other donors' samples.

This clone showed up many times. V and J are TRBV7-2 and TRBJ1-3; the D gene is possibly TRBD1 (5 bases). In germline, CDR1 is SGHTA, CDR2 FQGNSA. V was cut by 5 bases and J by 0 bases, with 11 bases left in between. This CDR3 is built from 15 residues. In DNA, the CDR3 is TGTGCCAGCAGCAACCAAGACAGCTCTGGAAACACCATATATTTT. Translation gives CASSNQDSSGNTIYF.

The chain uses TRBV30 and TRBJ1-1; D gene uncertain. CDR1 GTSNPN and CDR2 SVGIG come from the germline V gene (reference sequence). The CDR3 is 15 residues long. Trimming pared 0 bases from V and 0 bases from J, leaving 11 bases between. DNA for the CDR3: TGTGCCTGGAGTGTATCCGGTTCCATGAACACTGAAGCTTTCTTT. Protein sequence: CAWSVSGSMNTEAFF.

This clone was counted between two and nine times. Mismatch with germline at one junction end may stem from a read error. J is TRBJ2-7 and V is TRBV20-1, with no clear D. CDR1 is DFQATT and CDR2 is SNEGSKA in the germline V gene (reference sequence). This CDR3 spans 12 amino acids. The CDR3 DNA reads TGCAGTGCTAGACAGGTCACCTACGATCAGTACTTC. Its translation: CSARQVTYDQYF.

This clone was counted many times. This chain links TRBV4-1 with TRBJ2-7, with D possibly TRBD1 on 5 matching bases. V was trimmed by 0 bases and J by 9 bases, leaving 12 bases between them. The CDR3 spans 13 residues. Germline lookup yields CDR1 MGHRA and CDR2 YSYEKL. CDR3 sequence: CASSQDWGSWQYF. CDR3 DNA: TGCGCCAGCAGCCAAGATTGGGGCAGTTGGCAGTACTTC.

This clone showed up just once. The junction and the germline gene differ at one end; a read error may be behind it. CDR3 DNA: TGCGCCAGCAGCAACGCGGCTTCCAGGGATCTGTTTTTT. Amino acid sequence: CASSNAASRDLFF. V usage is TRBV4-1 and J usage is TRBJ2-2; tentatively, D is TRBD1 (5 bases). This CDR3 has 13 residues. CDR1 is MGHRA and CDR2 is YSYEKL in the germline V gene.

Ten or more counts support this clone. The gene calls are TRBV30 and TRBJ1-4; 7 bases line up with TRBD1. Looked up from germline, CDR1 is GTSNPN and CDR2 is SVGIG (reference sequence). CDR3 size: 12 residues. J gave up 5 bases and V 8 bases, and 5 bases lay outside the gene matches. The CDR3 DNA reads TGTGCCCAGACAGGGCTGAATGAAAAACTGTTTTTT. This encodes CAQTGLNEKLFF.

This clone was counted many times. The V and J genes are TRBV9 and TRBJ2-1; weak D call: TRBD1 (5 bases). Germline CDR1 SGDLS, CDR2 YYNGEE. V gave up 1 base and J gave up 9 bases, with 8 bases separating them. This CDR3 comprises 12 residues. DNA of the CDR3: TGTGCCAGCAGCGTAACCGACAGTGAGCAGTTCTTC. Protein product: CASSVTDSEQFF. Complete variable domain (other parts from reference TRBV9 and TRBJ2-1): DSGVTQTPKHLITATGQRVTLRCSPRSGDLSVYWYQQSLDQGLQFLIQYYNGEERAKGNILERFSAQQFPDLHSELNLSSLELGDSALYFCASSVTDSEQFFGPGTRLTVL.

At least ten counts were recorded for this clone. With a much larger clone just one base away, this may be a read error. CDR3 coding DNA: TGTGCCAGCAGCCTACACGGACTAGCGGTAGGCACCGGGGAGCTGTTTTTT. As protein: CASSLHGLAVGTGELFF. The chain couples TRBV6-2 or TRBV6-3 to TRBJ2-2, with 10 bases fitting TRBD2. The V and J ends lost 6 bases and 4 bases, in that order; junction bases with no gene match: 11. Germline-derived CDR1 and CDR2 are MNHEY and SVGEGT. The CDR3 has 17 amino acids.

This clone turned up a few times. This chain connects TRBV7-8 to TRBJ2-7; D might be TRBD1 or TRBD2, each matching 5 bases. V lost 0 bases and J lost 3, with 12 bases in between. CDR1 is SGHVS, CDR2 FQNEAQ, per germline. CDR3 length equals 15 residues. CDR3 DNA: TGTGCCAGCAGCTTAGCGGTGGGACCCCTCTACGAGCAGTACTTC. Translated, it gives CASSLAVGPLYEQYF.

On this clone: The junction departs from the called germline gene at one end, perhaps through a read error. The rearrangement joins TRBV28 to TRBJ2-7; either TRBD1 or TRBD2 may fit D (5 bases each). This CDR3 has 16 amino acids. Germline CDR1 is MDHEN and CDR2 is SYDVKM. In DNA, the CDR3 is TGTGCCAGAAGTCCTGGGGGTGGAGCGCGGCCATACGAGAAGTACTTC. Amino acids: CARSPGGGARPYEKYF.

This clone was observed many times. The V and J genes are TRBV7-2 and TRBJ2-1; the D is unclear. This CDR3 comprises 15 residues. Deletions cut 1 base from V and 5 bases from J, with 12 bases between. Per germline, CDR1 SGHTA and CDR2 FQGNSA. The CDR3 region has the DNA TGTGCCAGCAGCTTAGGGGATAAGGGCCACAATGAGCAGTTCTTC. Its translation is CASSLGDKGHNEQFF.

The gene calls are TRBV4-3 and TRBJ1-2; D remains unclear. Trimming left V 4 bases short and J 4 bases short, with 19 bases between. CDR3 length: 16 residues. The germline V gene has CDR1 LGHNA and CDR2 YSLEER. The CDR3 DNA reads as TGCGCCAGCAGCCGGGAGATATGGCCCTTAGCCTATGGCTACACCTTC. It translates to CASSREIWPLAYGYTF.

This chain joins TRBV5-1 and TRBJ1-6; D unresolved. Germline CDR1 reads SGHRS; CDR2 reads YFSETQ. The CDR3 is made up of 15 amino acids. The V and J ends lost 0 bases and 6 bases respectively, with 10 bases between them. DNA for the CDR3: TGCGCCAGCAGCTTGGGGGTGGGCACTAATTCACCCCTCCACTTT. The encoded protein is CASSLGVGTNSPLHF.

This clone was seen more than once but under ten times. This chain links TRBV12-3 or TRBV12-4 with TRBJ2-1, with D tentatively TRBD2 (5 bases). The CDR3 contains 14 residues. The germline V and J ends were trimmed by 6 bases and 1 base, with 10 bases remaining between them. The CDR3 loop reads CASRGAESYNEQFF. The CDR3 DNA reads TGTGCCAGCAGAGGAGCGGAATCCTACAATGAGCAGTTCTTC.

About this clone: One junction end does not reproduce the germline sequence, and a read error may be involved. The rearrangement joins TRBV3-1 to TRBJ2-7; D possibly matches TRBD1 or TRBD2 (7 bases each). The CDR3 runs to 14 residues. Germline CDR1 and CDR2: LGHDT and YNNKEL (reference sequence). CDR3 sequence reads: CVSGKGQTGYEQYF. For the CDR3, the DNA is TGTGTCAGCGGGAAGGGACAGACAGGATACGAGCAGTACTTC.

The V and J genes are TRBV6-5 and TRBJ2-7; no firm D call. The germline V and J ends were trimmed by 4 bases and 2 bases, with 12 bases remaining between them. Germline V gene lookup returns CDR1 MNHEY and CDR2 SVGAGI. CDR3 length: 14 amino acids. The CDR3: CASSFDPGAYEQYF. Written as DNA, the CDR3 is TGTGCCAGCAGTTTTGACCCCGGAGCCTACGAGCAGTACTTC.

This clone was seen a few times. The rearrangement joins TRBV10-1 to TRBJ2-1; D unresolved. Germline lookup yields CDR1 WNHNN and CDR2 SYGVQD (reference sequence). V was pared by 7 bases and J by 2 bases, with 6 bases between. The CDR3 has 12 residues. The CDR3 DNA reads as TGCGCCAGCAAGGACGCCTACAATGAGCAGTTCTTC. This translates into CASKDAYNEQFF.

As concerns this clone: One end of the junction varies from germline; a read error may be responsible. The gene calls are TRBV20-1 and TRBJ1-2; D call uncertain. This CDR3 is 14 amino acids long. Per the germline V gene, CDR1 is DFQATT and CDR2 is SNEGSKA (reference sequence). CDR3 DNA: TGCATTGCTAGACTCCTGGGAGGCCCCCCGTGCTACACCTTC. It encodes CIARLLGGPPCYTF.

Ten or more counts support this clone. The chain is built from TRBV24-1 and TRBJ1-1; 9 bases fit TRBD1. The CDR3 is made up of 17 amino acids. Looked up from germline, CDR1 is KGHDR and CDR2 is SFDVKD. With V trimmed by 5 bases and J by 3 bases, 12 bases remained unmatched. The CDR3 reads CATSGQRTGAQDTEAFF. In nucleotides, the CDR3 is TGTGCCACCAGTGGTCAGCGGACAGGGGCACAGGACACTGAAGCTTTCTTT.

The chain recombines TRBV20-1 with TRBJ2-7; 7 positions match TRBD1. With V trimmed by 2 bases and J by 4 bases, 8 bases remained unmatched. Per germline, CDR1 DFQATT and CDR2 SNEGSKA (reference sequence). The CDR3 covers 14 residues. CDR3 in amino acids: CSARREGALYEQYF. DNA for the CDR3: TGCAGTGCTAGACGTGAGGGGGCGCTTTACGAGCAGTACTTC.

V usage is TRBV12-3 or TRBV12-4 and J usage is TRBJ2-5; D is uncertain. This CDR3 region has 12 residues. V was trimmed by 7 bases and J by 5 bases, leaving 11 bases between them. The CDR3 nucleotides read TGTGCCAGCATGGTTAGAAGGGAGACCCAGTACTTC. This translates into CASMVRRETQYF.

The chain has TRBV5-4 and TRBJ2-1, with 8 nucleotides matching TRBD2. Germline CDR1 is SGHNT and CDR2 is YYREEE (reference sequence). CDR3 size: 16 residues. After removal of 0 bases from V and 0 bases from J, the junction contained 2 bases not matched to a gene. CDR3 amino acids: CASSLGSGSSYNEQFF. CDR3 nucleotide sequence: TGTGCCAGCAGCTTGGGAAGCGGGAGCTCCTACAATGAGCAGTTCTTC. The whole variable domain, filled in from reference TRBV5-4 and TRBJ2-1, reads ETGVTQSPTHLIKTRGQQVTLRCSSQSGHNTVSWYQQALGQGPQFIFQYYREEENGRGNFPPRFSGLQFPNYSSELNVNALELDDSALYLCASSLGSGSSYNEQFFGPGTRLTVL.

This clone was counted a few times. The gene calls are TRBV5-4 and TRBJ2-3; maybe TRBD2 (6 bases). V lost 3 bases to trimming and J lost 2 bases, with 13 bases between them. Germline V gene data show CDR1 as SGHNT and CDR2 as YYREEE (reference sequence). CDR3 length: 15 residues. DNA of the CDR3: TGTGCCAGCAGCTCGGACGGGAGAGACACAGATACGCAGTATTTT. This gives the protein CASSSDGRDTDTQYF.